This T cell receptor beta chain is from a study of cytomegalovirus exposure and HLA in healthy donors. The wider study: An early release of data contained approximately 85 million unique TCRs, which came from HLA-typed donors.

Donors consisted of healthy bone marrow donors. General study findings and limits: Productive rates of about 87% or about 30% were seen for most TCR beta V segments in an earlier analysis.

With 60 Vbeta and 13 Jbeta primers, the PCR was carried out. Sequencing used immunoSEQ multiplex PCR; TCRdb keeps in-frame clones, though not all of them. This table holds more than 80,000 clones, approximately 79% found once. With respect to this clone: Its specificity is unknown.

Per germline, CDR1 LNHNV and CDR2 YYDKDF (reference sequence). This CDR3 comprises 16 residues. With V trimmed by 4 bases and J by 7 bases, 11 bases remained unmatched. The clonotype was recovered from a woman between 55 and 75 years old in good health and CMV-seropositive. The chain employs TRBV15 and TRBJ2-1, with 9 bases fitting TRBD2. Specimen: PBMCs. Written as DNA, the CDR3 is TGTGCCACCAGCACGGATAGCGGGAGTAAGTGGAATGAGCAGTTCTTC. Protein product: CATSTDSGSKWNEQFF.